This T cell receptor beta chain came from a study of T cell changes during pregnancy in multiple sclerosis. This table comes from immunoSEQ multiplex PCR, and its TCRdb copy is limited to in-frame clones, with some not included. The sample contains around 56,000 clones, roughly nine tenths of which appear only once. The sample consisted of CD4+ T cells from peripheral blood mononuclear cells, taken in the first trimester of pregnancy. The clonotype comes from a female donor with multiple sclerosis, enrolled in a pregnancy study.

The CDR3 spells CASSRRGRDTEAFF. The DNA for the CDR3 is TGTGCCAGCAGTCGACGGGGGAGGGACACTGAAGCTTTCTTT. The rearrangement links TRBV25-1 to TRBJ1-1, with D perhaps TRBD1 (5 bases). Between the trimmed V and J ends, which lost 5 bases and 3 bases, there was a span of 13 bases. The length of the CDR3 is 14 residues. Germline-derived CDR1 and CDR2 are MGHDK and SYGVNS.